One and the same sample provided the 29 T cell receptor beta chains below, sequenced in a study of shared clonotypes between healthy human individuals. Sequencing used immunoSEQ multiplex PCR; TCRdb keeps in-frame clones, though not all of them. In the table there are 950,000 to 1,300,000 clones, under 80% of which are singletons. The sample taken for sequencing was memory CD4+ T cells sorted from blood. Subset noted: CD45RA-negative fraction. The receptors here all came from a man between 18 and 35 years old in good health.

The chain uses TRBV5-4 and TRBJ2-2; unclear D gene. V shed 0 bases and J shed 8 bases, with 14 bases lying between them. The CDR3 totals 15 residues. CDR1 is SGHNT and CDR2 is YYREEE in the germline V gene (reference sequence). The CDR3 is CASSLDQKERGELFF. In nucleotides, the CDR3 is TGTGCCAGCAGCTTGGACCAGAAGGAAAGAGGGGAGCTGTTTTTT.

J is TRBJ2-5 and V is TRBV30; 16 bases fit TRBD2. The germline gives CDR1 GTSNPN, CDR2 SVGIG (reference sequence). The CDR3 has 18 amino acids. Trimming removed 1 base from V and 5 bases from J; junction bases left unmatched: 10. Here the CDR3 DNA reads TGTGCCTGGAGTGCCTTGGGACTAGCGGGGGGGCTGGGTGAGACCCAGTACTTC. It codes for CAWSALGLAGGLGETQYF.

This chain links TRBV11-2 with TRBJ2-5, with 12 bases lining up with TRBD1. CDR1 SGHAT and CDR2 FQNNGV come from the germline V gene. The CDR3 has 14 amino acids. V gave up 6 bases and J gave up 11 bases; unmatched junction bases: 10. CDR3 in amino acids: CASRGDRGRLEQYF. The CDR3 bases are TGTGCCAGCAGAGGGGACAGGGGGCGTTTGGAGCAGTACTTC.

The V and J genes are TRBV6-5 and TRBJ2-7, with 8 bases aligning to TRBD2. The CDR3 sequence is 16 residues long. The V gene end was trimmed by 0 bases and the J gene end by 5 bases; junction bases not matched to a gene: 9. Per germline, CDR1 MNHEY and CDR2 SVGAGI. CDR3 nucleotide sequence: TGTGCCAGCAGTTACTCGATAGGTGCGGGAGGCAACGAGCAGTACTTC. Translating gives CASSYSIGAGGNEQYF.

Of note for this clone: The sample has other DNA sequences that encode this CDR3 too. The CDR3 DNA reads TGTGCCTGGACAGGGTCGGGCAATGAGCAGTTCTTC. Amino acid sequence: CAWTGSGNEQFF. The chain couples TRBV30 to TRBJ2-1, with D possibly TRBD1 on 5 matching bases. Trimming stripped 4 bases from V and 6 bases from J, with 10 bases between. Looked up from germline, CDR1 is GTSNPN and CDR2 is SVGIG (reference sequence). This CDR3 is built from 12 residues.

The genes are TRBV7-2 and TRBJ1-1; D unclear. From germline, CDR1 is SGHTA and CDR2 FQGNSA. Deletions cut 3 bases from V and 4 bases from J, with 9 bases between. The CDR3 runs to 13 residues. The CDR3 DNA follows: TGTGCCAGCAGCTTTAGACGGATCACTGAAGCTTTCTTT. Its translation: CASSFRRITEAFF. Based on the CDR3 plus reference TRBV7-2 and TRBJ1-1, the full variable domain is GAGVSQSPSNKVTEKGKDVELRCDPISGHTALYWYRQSLGQGLEFLIYFQGNSAPDKSGLPSDRFSAERTGGSVSTLTIQRTQQEDSAVYLCASSFRRITEAFFGQGTRLTVV.

This clone was detected a few times. The chain carries TRBV5-1 and TRBJ1-1; D unresolved. CDR1 and CDR2 from the germline V gene are SGHRS and YFSETQ. CDR3 length equals 13 residues. V was clipped by 4 bases and J by 4 bases, with 11 bases between them. The DNA of the CDR3 is TGCGCCAGCAGCCTACTCCCTGGCACTGAAGCTTTCTTT. Residues: CASSLLPGTEAFF.

The chain carries TRBV5-4 and TRBJ2-7; D perhaps matches TRBD2 (5 bases). Germline values: CDR1 SGHNT, CDR2 YYREEE (reference sequence). V was trimmed by 4 bases and J by 0 bases, leaving 14 bases between them. The CDR3 runs to 15 residues. In DNA form, the CDR3 reads TGTGCCAGCAGCCCCGGACTGGGAATCTCCTACGAGCAGTACTTC. Translated: CASSPGLGISYEQYF.

The chain is built from TRBV10-1 and TRBJ2-3, with 10 bases matching TRBD2. The ends lost 5 bases at V and 2 bases at J; junction bases unmatched: 4. The CDR3 is 15 residues long. Germline CDR1 and CDR2: WNHNN and SYGVQD (reference sequence). CDR3 in amino acids: CASSSSGGLTDTQYF. The CDR3 nucleotides are TGCGCCAGCAGTTCTAGCGGGGGTCTCACAGATACGCAGTATTTT.

This chain uses TRBV5-1 with TRBJ2-7, with a possible D match to TRBD1 (8 bases). Germline CDR1 is SGHRS and CDR2 is YFSETQ. The germline V and J ends were trimmed by 6 bases and 6 bases, with 16 bases remaining between them. The CDR3 is 13 amino acids. The CDR3 coding sequence is TGCGCCAGCACGGTACAGGGGGGGCGCGAGCAGTACTTC. Amino acids: CASTVQGGREQYF.

A remark on this clone: Other nucleotide sequences in the sample specify the same CDR3. The chain recombines TRBV7-2 with TRBJ2-1; maybe TRBD1 (5 bases). This CDR3 is 15 amino acids long. CDR1 is SGHTA, CDR2 FQGNSA, per germline. Trimming stripped 2 bases from V and 2 bases from J, with 10 bases between. The CDR3: CASSLSWGPYNEQFF. The CDR3 nucleotides read TGTGCCAGCAGCTTATCATGGGGCCCCTACAATGAGCAGTTCTTC.

The chain is built from TRBV2 and TRBJ2-2; the match to TRBD2 covers 8 bases. The germline gives CDR1 SNHLY, CDR2 FYNNEI. The CDR3 is made up of 14 amino acids. The trim removed 3 bases at V and 4 bases at J, leaving 1 base unmatched. This CDR3 reads CASSDSGSTGELFF. The CDR3 nucleotides are TGTGCCAGCAGTGACAGCGGGAGCACCGGGGAGCTGTTTTTT.

The chain recombines TRBV6-5 with TRBJ1-1; possibly TRBD1 for D (6 bases). The CDR3 consists of 14 residues. With 6 bases removed from V and 7 bases from J, the gap between germline ends came to 18 bases. Looked up from germline, CDR1 is MNHEY and CDR2 is SVGAGI. CDR3 region: CASRSPDRFGEAFF. As DNA, the CDR3 is TGTGCCAGCAGGTCTCCAGACAGGTTCGGTGAAGCTTTCTTT.

This clone was seen more than once but under ten times. The V call is TRBV11-3, the J call TRBJ1-1, with a tentative D call TRBD1 (6 bases). The CDR3 is made up of 15 amino acids. Germline values: CDR1 SGHNT, CDR2 YENEEA. Trimming took off 0 bases at V and 4 bases at J, with 12 bases between the two ends. The CDR3 region is CASSLDGTGSTEAFF. The CDR3, as DNA: TGTGCCAGCAGCTTAGATGGCACAGGGAGCACTGAAGCTTTCTTT.

This chain links TRBV6-5 with TRBJ1-1; the D gene is possibly TRBD1 (5 bases). Germline values: CDR1 MNHEY, CDR2 SVGAGI. V lost 0 bases and J lost 3, with 14 bases in between. The CDR3 totals 16 residues. The CDR3, as DNA: TGTGCCAGCAGTTACTCGAGGAGGGTGGGGGACACTGAAGCTTTCTTT. It translates to CASSYSRRVGDTEAFF.

This clone showed up just once. This chain connects TRBV29-1 to TRBJ2-3, with 10 bases identical to TRBD1. Germline CDR1 reads SQVTM; CDR2 reads ANQGSEA. V lost 6 bases and J lost 6; bases outside the gene matches: 12. This CDR3 has 15 residues. The DNA for the CDR3 is TGCAGCGTCCTCCGGGACAGGGGAAACGAGGATACGCAGTATTTT. Its translation is CSVLRDRGNEDTQYF.

V usage is TRBV5-1 and J usage is TRBJ2-2; 8 bases are shared with TRBD2. Per germline, CDR1 SGHRS and CDR2 YFSETQ. V shed 2 bases, J shed 4 bases, and the junction held 7 bases outside the gene matches. This CDR3 contains 16 residues. The CDR3: CASSFNPTSATGELFF. The CDR3 region has the DNA TGCGCCAGCAGCTTCAACCCGACTAGCGCCACCGGGGAGCTGTTTTTT.

The genes are TRBV27 and TRBJ2-3; 9 nucleotides match TRBD2. This CDR3 contains 14 residues. The trim removed 5 bases at V and 8 bases at J, leaving 8 bases unmatched. CDR1 is MNHEY, CDR2 SMNVEV, per germline (reference sequence). The CDR3: CASSARGGPGTQYF. The CDR3 DNA is TGTGCCAGCAGTGCGCGGGGGGGCCCGGGTACGCAGTATTTT.

In regard to this clone: One base away lies a much larger clone, so this may be a sequencing read error. Other DNA sequences in the sample encode the same CDR3. The J gene is TRBJ1-2, the V gene TRBV25-1, with a weak D call TRBD1 (6 bases). The CDR3 is 14 amino acids. Germline V gene data show CDR1 as MGHDK and CDR2 as SYGVNS. CDR3 region: CASSDRGAGYGYTF. The CDR3 DNA reads as TGTGCCAGTAGTGATCGGGGGGCGGGCTATGGCTACACCTTC.

Worth noting for this clone: The sample carries other DNA sequences with the same CDR3. The chain combines TRBV28 with TRBJ2-7; 8 bases are shared with TRBD1. CDR1 is MDHEN and CDR2 is SYDVKM in the germline V gene. The CDR3 loop spans 15 amino acids. V lost 4 bases, J lost 0 bases, and 5 bases stayed unmatched. This CDR3 is CASSSTGTGSYEQYF. The CDR3 DNA reads TGTGCCAGCAGTTCCACCGGGACAGGCTCCTACGAGCAGTACTTC.

The chain employs TRBV5-1 and TRBJ1-1; 9 bases align to TRBD1. CDR1 is SGHRS and CDR2 is YFSETQ in the germline V gene. J lost 1 base, V lost 0 bases, and 7 bases had no gene match. This CDR3 is built from 17 residues. CDR3 nucleotides: TGCGCCAGCAGCTTGGTAGGGACAGGGTCCCAGAACACTGAAGCTTTCTTT. The encoded protein is CASSLVGTGSQNTEAFF.

The J gene is TRBJ2-1, the V gene TRBV7-2; 12 bases are a match to TRBD2. V shed 5 bases and J 7 bases; nucleotides not matched to a gene: 9. Germline CDR1 and CDR2: SGHTA and FQGNSA. This CDR3 region has 16 residues. This CDR3 reads CASSPGATSGSNEQFF. The CDR3 DNA reads as TGTGCCAGCAGCCCGGGCGCGACTAGCGGGAGTAATGAGCAGTTCTTC.

The rearrangement uses TRBV2 and TRBJ2-7; 10 positions match TRBD2. The CDR3 is 17 residues long. CDR1 is SNHLY, CDR2 FYNNEI, per germline. Trimming cost V 4 bases and J 3 bases; bases outside gene matches: 12. The CDR3 DNA is TGTGCCAGCAGTGCAACCCCCCCGGGACTAGCGCACTACGAGCAGTACTTC. Encoded protein: CASSATPPGLAHYEQYF. The whole variable domain, filled in from reference TRBV2 and TRBJ2-7, reads EPEVTQTPSHQVTQMGQEVILRCVPISNHLYFYWYRQILGQKVEFLVSFYNNEISEKSEIFDDQFSVERPDGSNFTLKIRSTKLEDSAMYFCASSATPPGLAHYEQYFGPGTRLTVT.

V usage is TRBV25-1 and J usage is TRBJ2-3; 7 bases fit TRBD1. This CDR3 has 16 amino acids. Germline V gene lookup returns CDR1 MGHDK and CDR2 SYGVNS. V shed 2 bases and J 4 bases; nucleotides not matched to a gene: 9. CDR3 DNA: TGTGCCAGCAGTGAACCCCTGACAGGGTCCGCAGATACGCAGTATTTT. It specifies CASSEPLTGSADTQYF.

This chain uses TRBV7-9 with TRBJ1-1, with TRBD1 matching over 10 bases. Germline V gene data show CDR1 as SEHNR and CDR2 as FQNEAQ (reference sequence). This CDR3 region has 15 residues. V was clipped by 4 bases and J by 4 bases; unmatched bases: 6. The CDR3 region has the DNA TGTGCCAGCAGCTCCACGGGACAGGGGCTCACTGAAGCTTTCTTT. Protein sequence: CASSSTGQGLTEAFF.

The count of this clone is one. This chain links TRBV7-8 with TRBJ1-1; the D is unclear. This CDR3 has 14 residues. V was clipped by 1 base and J by 1 base, with 7 bases between them. The germline V gene encodes CDR1 SGHVS and CDR2 FQNEAQ. The chain's CDR3 is CASSLVVGNTEAFF. CDR3 in DNA: TGTGCCAGCAGCTTAGTGGTGGGGAACACTGAAGCTTTCTTT.

On this clone: The sample holds other DNA sequences that translate to the same CDR3. This chain joins TRBV5-1 and TRBJ2-5; possible D gene TRBD2, 5 bases. The V and J ends lost 0 bases and 5 bases respectively, with 11 bases between them. This CDR3 contains 14 residues. The germline gives CDR1 SGHRS, CDR2 YFSETQ. DNA of the CDR3: TGCGCCAGCAGCTTGGAGGGCCGAGGGGAGACCCAGTACTTC. Residues: CASSLEGRGETQYF. The full variable domain, completed using reference TRBV5-1 and TRBJ2-5, is KAGVTQTPRYLIKTRGQQVTLSCSPISGHRSVSWYQQTPGQGLQFLFEYFSETQRNKGNFPGRFSGRQFSNSRSEMNVSTLELGDSALYLCASSLEGRGETQYFGPGTRLLVL.

The V gene is TRBV19, the J gene TRBJ2-1, with D perhaps assigned TRBD1 or TRBD2 (5 bases each). The CDR3 totals 15 residues. The germline CDR1 and CDR2 sequences are LNHDA and SQIVND (reference sequence). V lost 5 bases and J 7 bases, leaving 18 bases between the germline ends. CDR3 loop: CASSGTNSGLNEQFF. The CDR3 coding sequence is TGTGCCAGTAGTGGGACCAATTCTGGGTTGAATGAGCAGTTCTTC.

With regard to this clone: Other nucleotide sequences from this sample produce the same CDR3. The chain couples TRBV5-5 to TRBJ1-6, with D hard to call. Germline CDR1 is SGHKS and CDR2 is YYEKEE (reference sequence). The CDR3 has 16 amino acids. V shed 0 bases and J shed 0 bases, with 7 bases lying between them. The CDR3 bases are TGTGCCAGCAGCTTGGGAGGGAGCTCCTATAATTCACCCCTCCACTTT. As protein: CASSLGGSSYNSPLHF.